This TCR beta chain was profiled in a study of cytomegalovirus exposure and HLA in healthy donors. This CDR3 has 16 amino acids. Germline CDR1 is MDHEN and CDR2 is SYDVKM. The V and J ends lost 5 bases and 0 bases respectively, with 16 bases between them. PCR employed 60 Vbeta and 13 Jbeta primers. TCRdb's copy holds only in-frame clones and misses some; the assay was immunoSEQ multiplex PCR. The sample shows 60,000 or so clones, and approximately 8.9% sits with its ten largest clones. The clonotype comes from a man aged 50 to 60 in good health and CMV-seropositive. The genes are TRBV28 and TRBJ1-2; D remains unclear. The sequenced sample was PBMCs. As DNA, the CDR3 is TGTGCCAGCAGTCGGGGAGGCCCCCCTTCTAACTATGGCTACACCTTC. Translating it yields CASSRGGPPSNYGYTF.